A single T cell receptor (beta chain) is shown here with its context. This sample was taken from a study of blood T cell repertoires in COVID-19. Produced via immunoSEQ multiplex PCR; TCRdb's table is partial and in-frame only. The repertoire consists of over 25,000 clones, with 85% to 90% occurring once and the leading ten covering under 20%. The CDR3 is made up of 11 amino acids. Between the trimmed V and J ends, which lost 6 bases and 2 bases, there was a span of 8 bases. Per germline, CDR1 DFQATT and CDR2 SNEGSKA (reference sequence). The genes are TRBV20-1 and TRBJ2-7, with D perhaps TRBD1 (5 bases). Sequencing was carried out using peripheral blood. The sequence was obtained from a woman aged 60 to 75 with active COVID-19. The CDR3 DNA sequence: TGCAGTGCCTCAGGGACCTACGAGCAGTACTTC. This sequence encodes CSASGTYEQYF.